This T cell receptor (beta chain) is from a study of human T cells and chemical hapten exposure. TCRdb called the RACE reads again in MiXCR, with one record for every CDR3 protein. Among around 330,000 distinct CDR3 sequences listed, 4.5% to 5.5% were seen once. A remark on this clonotype: Its antigen is unknown.

The germline V gene encodes CDR1 SGHTA and CDR2 FQGNSA. Trimming pared 1 base from V and 4 bases from J, leaving 12 bases between. This CDR3 contains 15 residues. Time point defined: pre-sensitization, week 0. Specified treatment: therapeutic diphenylcyclopropenone sensitization with weekly scalp DPC. Notes on the study in general: Patch test scores rose with PT1 expanded TCR counts, a positive correlation. Alopecia affecting every donor means their immune response may not match healthy people's.

This sequence was found in a woman younger than 35 with alopecia areata. Some clones in this sample may be carry-over from other donors' samples. Sequencing used whole blood, obtained in connection with sensitization to the hapten diphenylcyclopropenone (DPC). The J gene is TRBJ2-3, the V gene TRBV7-2, with D perhaps TRBD1 or TRBD2 (5 bases each). The CDR3 loop reads CASSLDWGSSDTQYF. The CDR3 bases are TGTGCCAGCAGCTTAGATTGGGGGTCGTCAGATACGCAGTATTTT.